This T cell receptor beta chain was found in a study of long-term antiretroviral therapy in people with HIV. Sequencing relied on immunoSEQ assay v3.0, run at survey level. The data were produced by immunoSEQ multiplex PCR, yet TCRdb's version contains in-frame clones alone and is incomplete. The repertoire holds around 20,000 clones, roughly four fifths seen once, with 6.9% in the top ten. The sequencing here drew on unsorted PBMCs, taken 2.2 years after starting antiretroviral therapy. The source of this sequence is a man aged 45-65 years with HIV.

The CDR3 DNA follows: TGTGCCAGCAGCCCCGGTTTAGGAAACACCATATATTTT. This codes for CASSPGLGNTIYF. The chain recombines TRBV28 with TRBJ1-3; D gene ambiguous. The CDR3 consists of 13 residues. V lost 6 bases, J lost 4 bases, and 10 bases lay in between. Germline CDR1 reads MDHEN; CDR2 reads SYDVKM.